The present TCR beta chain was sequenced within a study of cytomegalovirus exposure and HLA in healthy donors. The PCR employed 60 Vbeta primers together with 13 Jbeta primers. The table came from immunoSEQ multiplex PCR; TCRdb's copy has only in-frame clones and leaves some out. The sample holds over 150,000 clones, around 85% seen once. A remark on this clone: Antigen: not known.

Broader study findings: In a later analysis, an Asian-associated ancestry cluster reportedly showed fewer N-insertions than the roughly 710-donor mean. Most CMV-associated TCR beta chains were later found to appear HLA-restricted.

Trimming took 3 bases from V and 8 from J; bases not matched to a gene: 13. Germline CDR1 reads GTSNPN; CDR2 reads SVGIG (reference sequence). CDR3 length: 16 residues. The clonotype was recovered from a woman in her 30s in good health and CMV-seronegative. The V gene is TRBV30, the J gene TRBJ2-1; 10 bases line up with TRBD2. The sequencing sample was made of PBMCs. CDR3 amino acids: CAWRLPSGTSDDEQFF. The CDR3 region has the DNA TGTGCCTGGAGACTTCCTTCCGGGACTAGCGACGATGAGCAGTTCTTC.